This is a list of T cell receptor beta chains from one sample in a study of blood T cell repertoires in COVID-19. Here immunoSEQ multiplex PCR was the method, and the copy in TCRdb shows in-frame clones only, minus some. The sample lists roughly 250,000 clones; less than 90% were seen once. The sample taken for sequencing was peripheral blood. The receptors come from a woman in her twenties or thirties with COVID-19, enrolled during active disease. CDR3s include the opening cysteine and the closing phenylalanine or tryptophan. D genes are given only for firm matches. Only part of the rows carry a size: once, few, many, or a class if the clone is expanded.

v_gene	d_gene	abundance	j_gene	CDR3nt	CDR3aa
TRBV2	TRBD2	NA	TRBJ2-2	TGTGCCAGCAGTGGTTGGACTAGTGTAGCCGGGGAGCTGTTTTTT	CASSGWTSVAGELFF
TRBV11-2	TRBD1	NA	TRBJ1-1	TGTGCCAGCAGCCCCCCCATGACAGGGATGACTGAAGCTTTCTTT	CASSPPMTGMTEAFF
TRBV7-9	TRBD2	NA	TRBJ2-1	TGTGCCAGCAGCGCGGGGGAGGGAGGGAGGAATGAGCAGTTCTTC	CASSAGEGGRNEQFF
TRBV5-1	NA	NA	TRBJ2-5	TGCGCCAGCAGCTTGGTGGCAAGACAACTTCGGGAGACCCAGTACTTC	CASSLVARQLRETQYF
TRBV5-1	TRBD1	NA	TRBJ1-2	TGCGCCAGCAGCTTGGATGGGACAGTCTATGGCTACACCTTC	CASSLDGTVYGYTF
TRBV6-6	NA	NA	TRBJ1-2	TGTGCCAGCAGTTACTCGATTCCAGGGTCCTATGGCTACACCTTC	CASSYSIPGSYGYTF
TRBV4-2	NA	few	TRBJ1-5	TGTGCCAGCAGCCAAGATCCGCGATATAGCAATCAGCCCCAGCATTTT	CASSQDPRYSNQPQHF
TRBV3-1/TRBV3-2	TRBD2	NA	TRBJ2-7	TGTGCCAGCAGCGTCAGGACTAGCGGGCCTCGGGTGCAGTACTTC	CASSVRTSGPRVQYF
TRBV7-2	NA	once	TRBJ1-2	TGTGCCAGCAGCTTAGCGCTGGCGGGGTACTATGGCTACACCTTC	CASSLALAGYYGYTF
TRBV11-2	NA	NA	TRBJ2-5	TGTGCCAGCAGTTTATGGGAGGGGGAAGAGACCCAGTACTTC	CASSLWEGEETQYF
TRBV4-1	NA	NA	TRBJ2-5	TGCGCCAGCAGCCTCGGGTTCCAAGAGACCCAGTACTTC	CASSLGFQETQYF